The 30 T cell receptor beta chains given below trace back to one sample, sequenced in a study of PD-L1 blockade in urothelial cancer. Profiled with immunoSEQ multiplex PCR; TCRdb holds only in-frame clones, not every one. The sample shows around 14,000 clones, 88% of them seen only once. The input for sequencing was PBMCs, taken around atezolizumab (anti-PD-L1) treatment. Receptor source: a man in his 70s with urothelial cancer.

The V and J genes are TRBV7-9 and TRBJ1-2, with TRBD1 matching over 9 bases. After removal of 1 base from V and 2 bases from J, the junction contained 5 bases not matched to a gene. Germline V CDR1 and CDR2: SEHNR, FQNEAQ (reference sequence). The CDR3 consists of 16 residues. CDR3 loop: CASSLGVDRGNYGYTF. In DNA, the CDR3 is TGTGCCAGCAGCTTAGGAGTCGACAGGGGGAACTATGGCTACACCTTC.

The chain couples TRBV7-6 to TRBJ1-3, with a weak D call TRBD1 (6 bases). The CDR3 has 15 residues. V gave up 2 bases and J gave up 6 bases, with 14 bases separating them. Germline loops: CDR1 SGHVS, CDR2 FNYEAQ. CDR3 in DNA: TGTGCCAGCAGCTTACCTACAGGGTCTCCAAACACCATATATTTT. This sequence encodes CASSLPTGSPNTIYF.

V and J are TRBV11-2 and TRBJ1-2; 8 bases line up with TRBD1. Trimming took 6 bases from V and 6 from J; bases not matched to a gene: 12. Germline-derived CDR1 and CDR2 are SGHAT and FQNNGV. The CDR3 totals 15 residues. CDR3 DNA sequence: TGTGCCAGCAGAGACCCGGCAGGGGGCCCCCATGGCTACACCTTC. This translates into CASRDPAGGPHGYTF.

The chain carries TRBV28 and TRBJ2-7; D is possibly TRBD1 (6 bases). V was pared by 6 bases and J by 0 bases, with 12 bases between. From germline, CDR1 is MDHEN and CDR2 SYDVKM. The CDR3 length is 14 residues. The DNA for the CDR3 is TGTGCCAGCAGGTGGGGACAAAGCTCCTACGAGCAGTACTTC. Its protein product is CASRWGQSSYEQYF.

The rearrangement links TRBV19 to TRBJ1-3, with D possibly being TRBD1 (6 bases). Germline-derived CDR1 and CDR2 are LNHDA and SQIVND (reference sequence). Trimming left V 5 bases short and J 0 bases short, with 11 bases between. The length of the CDR3 is 15 residues. In DNA, the CDR3 is TGTGCCAGTAGTCCCGACAGGATCTCTGGAAACACCATATATTTT. The encoded protein is CASSPDRISGNTIYF.

V usage is TRBV25-1 and J usage is TRBJ2-7; D may be TRBD1 (6 bases). V was clipped by 4 bases and J by 1 base, with 11 bases between them. CDR1 and CDR2 from the germline V gene are MGHDK and SYGVNS. The CDR3 sequence is 14 residues long. CDR3 region: CASSGRTASYEQYF. The CDR3 nucleotides are TGTGCCAGCAGTGGACGGACAGCTTCCTACGAGCAGTACTTC.

The chain recombines TRBV6-6 with TRBJ2-4, with 9 bases fitting TRBD1. V shed 6 bases, J shed 1 base, and the junction held 4 bases outside the gene matches. The CDR3 has 15 residues. Germline V gives CDR1 MNHNY, CDR2 SVGAGI (reference sequence). CDR3 bases: TGTGCCAGCAGCCCCGGGACAGGGGCCAAAAACATTCAGTACTTC. Translation: CASSPGTGAKNIQYF.

The chain recombines TRBV28 with TRBJ1-2; maybe TRBD1 (6 bases). This CDR3 has 14 residues. V was trimmed by 5 bases and J by 8 bases, leaving 18 bases between them. CDR1 and CDR2 from the germline V gene are MDHEN and SYDVKM. The CDR3 nucleotides are TGTGCCAGCAGTACAGGGTTGGGGGATAGGGGCTACACCTTC. This translates into CASSTGLGDRGYTF.

The chain links TRBV10-3 to TRBJ2-7; TRBD1 aligns across 7 bases. Germline values: CDR1 ENHRY, CDR2 SYGVKD. The CDR3 totals 12 residues. The V and J ends lost 8 bases and 4 bases, in that order; junction bases with no gene match: 5. The chain's CDR3 is CAIAGTAYEQYF. CDR3 nucleotide sequence: TGTGCCATCGCCGGGACAGCATACGAGCAGTACTTC.

The CDR3 DNA reads as TGTGCCAGCAGTTTATCAGGCAGCTCTGGGAGTTCACCCCTCCACTTT. This translates into CASSLSGSSGSSPLHF. The chain combines TRBV28 with TRBJ1-6; D ambiguous. This CDR3 region has 16 residues. The V end lost 1 base, the J end lost 9 bases, and 16 bases lay between the germline ends. The germline gives CDR1 MDHEN, CDR2 SYDVKM.

The chain has TRBV2 and TRBJ2-7; no definite D call. The CDR3 is 12 amino acids. V lost 8 bases and J lost 6, with 14 bases in between. Germline V gene sequence: CDR1 SNHLY, CDR2 FYNNEI. The CDR3 loop is CASANYPAEQYF. CDR3 in DNA: TGTGCCAGCGCAAACTACCCTGCCGAGCAGTACTTC.

This rearrangement joins TRBV2 to TRBJ2-4, with D unclear. Per germline, CDR1 SNHLY and CDR2 FYNNEI. V was trimmed by 1 base and J by 15 bases, leaving 16 bases between them. The CDR3 is 13 residues long. The CDR3 is CASSEDGPASSYF. CDR3 bases: TGTGCCAGCAGTGAAGATGGGCCGGCCAGTTCGTACTTC. Full variable domain (missing parts from reference TRBV2 and TRBJ2-4): EPEVTQTPSHQVTQMGQEVILRCVPISNHLYFYWYRQILGQKVEFLVSFYNNEISEKSEIFDDQFSVERPDGSNFTLKIRSTKLEDSAMYFCASSEDGPASSYFGAGTRLSVL.

This clone turned up a few times. The chain carries TRBV27 and TRBJ2-1, with 9 positions matching TRBD2. The germline CDR1 and CDR2 sequences are MNHEY and SMNVEV (reference sequence). CDR3 size: 15 residues. Trimming at V came to 5 bases and at J to 8 bases, leaving 10 bases not matched to a gene. CDR3 protein: CASSPRYSGGYEQFF. Here the CDR3 DNA reads TGTGCCAGCAGTCCCCGTTATAGCGGGGGCTATGAGCAGTTCTTC.

This rearrangement joins TRBV2 to TRBJ1-5; 10 bases fit TRBD1. The V gene end was trimmed by 5 bases and the J gene end by 9 bases; junction bases not matched to a gene: 4. The germline V gene has CDR1 SNHLY and CDR2 FYNNEI. The CDR3 runs to 13 residues. The chain's CDR3 is CASSRDRGWPQHF. The CDR3 DNA reads as TGTGCCAGCAGTCGGGACAGGGGTTGGCCCCAGCATTTT.

The V gene is TRBV19, the J gene TRBJ1-2; D may be TRBD1 (5 bases). CDR3 length: 14 residues. The V end lost 4 bases, the J end lost 3 bases, and 12 bases lay between the germline ends. In germline, CDR1 is LNHDA, CDR2 SQIVND (reference sequence). CDR3 residues: CASSKDIRDYGYTF. CDR3 DNA: TGTGCCAGTAGTAAGGACATAAGGGACTATGGCTACACCTTC.

This clone occurred a few times. V and J are TRBV28 and TRBJ1-5, with D hard to call. V was cut by 3 bases and J by 9 bases, with 6 bases left in between. Germline assignment: CDR1 MDHEN and CDR2 SYDVKM. This CDR3 contains 11 residues. CDR3 loop: CASSFPGPQHF. DNA for the CDR3: TGTGCCAGCAGTTTCCCGGGGCCCCAGCATTTT.

In this sample, this clone turned up once. The V and J genes are TRBV30 and TRBJ2-3, with TRBD1 as a possible D gene (6 bases). Trimming removed 0 bases from V and 8 bases from J, with 15 bases in between. This CDR3 contains 14 residues. Per the germline V gene, CDR1 is GTSNPN and CDR2 is SVGIG (reference sequence). In DNA form, the CDR3 reads TGTGCCTGGAGTGTACTGTTGGTGGGGGCTACGCAGTATTTT. It is translated as CAWSVLLVGATQYF.

J is TRBJ2-3 and V is TRBV11-2; TRBD2 agrees at 8 bases. Per the germline V gene, CDR1 is SGHAT and CDR2 is FQNNGV. The J segment lost 2 bases and the V segment lost 3 bases, leaving 7 bases of the junction unmatched. The CDR3 length is 16 residues. The CDR3: CASSFTSGGYTDTQYF. The CDR3 DNA follows: TGTGCCAGCAGCTTTACCAGCGGGGGTTACACAGATACGCAGTATTTT.

Only a few counts were recorded for this clone. J is TRBJ2-7 and V is TRBV11-2; no clear D gene. Germline V gene sequence: CDR1 SGHAT, CDR2 FQNNGV. Trimming removed 0 bases from V and 3 bases from J, with 6 bases in between. This CDR3 spans 13 amino acids. The CDR3 region has the DNA TGTGCCAGCAGCTTAGATCCCGGCTACGAGCAGTACTTC. It specifies CASSLDPGYEQYF.

CDR3 amino acids: CASSQGGTANTEAFF. Written as DNA, the CDR3 is TGCGCCAGCAGCCAGGGGGGGACGGCGAACACTGAAGCTTTCTTT. This rearrangement joins TRBV4-1 to TRBJ1-1; D perhaps matches TRBD1 (5 bases). Germline V CDR1 and CDR2: MGHRA, YSYEKL. The CDR3 covers 15 residues. The ends were cut back, 3 bases at V and 1 base at J, with 12 bases in the middle.

The V call is TRBV6-1, the J call TRBJ2-7; maybe TRBD2 (5 bases). Trimming took off 8 bases at V and 6 bases at J, with 17 bases between the two ends. Germline V gene lookup returns CDR1 MNHNS and CDR2 SASEGT. The CDR3 is 13 residues long. Here the CDR3 reads CASAAGLFSEQYF. For the CDR3, the DNA is TGTGCCAGCGCGGCGGGCCTTTTCAGCGAGCAGTACTTC.

CDR3 protein: CASSSTGVTEAFF. CDR3 nucleotides: TGTGCCAGCAGTAGCACAGGGGTCACTGAAGCTTTCTTT. The chain recombines TRBV27 with TRBJ1-1, with 7 positions matching TRBD1. The CDR3 extends over 13 amino acids. Trimming removed 5 bases from V and 4 bases from J; junction bases left unmatched: 4. CDR1 is MNHEY and CDR2 is SMNVEV in the germline V gene (reference sequence).

The genes are TRBV5-1 and TRBJ1-1; D not certain. Germline assignment: CDR1 SGHRS and CDR2 YFSETQ. Trimming shortened V by 4 bases and J by 1 base, and 5 bases separated the two germline ends. The CDR3 has 12 residues. CDR3 in DNA: TGCGCCAGCAGCCCAGGGAACACTGAAGCTTTCTTT. The encoded protein is CASSPGNTEAFF.

The genes are TRBV6-1 and TRBJ2-1, with TRBD1 matching over 10 bases. CDR1 is MNHNS and CDR2 is SASEGT in the germline V gene. V lost 10 bases to trimming and J lost 8 bases; unmatched junction nucleotides: 11. This CDR3 is built from 14 residues. The CDR3 bases are TGTGCCAACGGAGACAGGGGGCGCCCTTATGAGCAGTTCTTC. It specifies CANGDRGRPYEQFF.

The chain links TRBV21-1 to TRBJ2-1; the table's D call, TRBD2, has no DNA check behind it. TRBV21-1 is tagged as a pseudogene. This CDR3 region has 20 residues. This chain's CDR3 is CASSKAGGTPGVGAYNEQFF. CDR3 in DNA: TGTGCCAGCAGCAAAGCGGGTGGGACTCCGGGGGTAGGGGCCTACAATGAGCAGTTCTTC.

The gene calls are TRBV2 and TRBJ2-7, with a possible D match to TRBD2 (5 bases). Germline assignment: CDR1 SNHLY and CDR2 FYNNEI. The CDR3 runs 13 residues. Trimming removed 8 bases from V and 1 base from J, with 12 bases in between. The CDR3 spells CASCAGVSYEQYF. The CDR3 DNA reads as TGTGCCAGCTGTGCCGGGGTTTCCTACGAGCAGTACTTC.

The genes are TRBV10-3 and TRBJ2-7; 7 bases fit TRBD2. Germline values: CDR1 ENHRY, CDR2 SYGVKD. The CDR3 runs 15 residues. J gave up 1 base and V 2 bases, and 5 bases lay outside the gene matches. CDR3 residues: CAISEPASGSYEQYF. As DNA, the CDR3 is TGTGCCATCAGTGAGCCTGCTAGCGGATCCTACGAGCAGTACTTC.

This chain connects TRBV6-1 to TRBJ2-7; the D gene is possibly TRBD2 (5 bases). This CDR3 is 13 amino acids long. The germline CDR1 and CDR2 sequences are MNHNS and SASEGT. V lost 6 bases, J lost 3 bases, and 12 bases lay in between. The CDR3 reads CASSVDGIYEQYF. CDR3 DNA: TGTGCCAGCAGCGTGGACGGGATCTACGAGCAGTACTTC.

The V gene is TRBV6-5, the J gene TRBJ1-6, with TRBD1 as a possible D gene (6 bases). This CDR3 region has 15 residues. Trimming pared 2 bases from V and 5 bases from J, leaving 10 bases between. Germline CDR1 reads MNHEY; CDR2 reads SVGAGI. The CDR3 loop is CASSYQGSNNSPLHF. DNA for the CDR3: TGTGCCAGCAGTTACCAGGGGTCGAATAATTCACCCCTCCACTTT.

The chain recombines TRBV7-9 with TRBJ2-7, with 10 positions matching TRBD1. Per germline, CDR1 SEHNR and CDR2 FQNEAQ (reference sequence). The CDR3 consists of 14 residues. The junction had 7 bases not matched to a gene; V was cut back by 5 bases and J by 6 bases. The CDR3 loop is CASSDPGQGSEQYF. DNA for the CDR3: TGTGCCAGCAGCGATCCGGGACAGGGGTCCGAGCAGTACTTC. Filled out from reference TRBV7-9 and TRBJ2-7, the complete variable domain reads DTGVSQNPRHKITKRGQNVTFRCDPISEHNRLYWYRQTLGQGPEFLTYFQNEAQLEKSRLLSDRFSAERPKGSFSTLEIQRTEQGDSAMYLCASSDPGQGSEQYFGPGTRLTVT.